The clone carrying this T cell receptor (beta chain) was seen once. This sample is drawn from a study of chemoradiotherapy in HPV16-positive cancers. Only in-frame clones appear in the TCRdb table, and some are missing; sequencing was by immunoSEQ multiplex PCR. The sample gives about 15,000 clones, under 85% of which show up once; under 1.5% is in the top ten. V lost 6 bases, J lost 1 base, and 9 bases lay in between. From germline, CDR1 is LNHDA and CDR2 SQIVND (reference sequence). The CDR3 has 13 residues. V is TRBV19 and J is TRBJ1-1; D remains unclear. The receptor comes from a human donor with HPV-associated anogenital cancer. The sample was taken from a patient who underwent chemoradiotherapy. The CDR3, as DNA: TGTGCCAGTAGGATGGGAGGGAACACTGAAGCTTTCTTT. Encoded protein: CASRMGGNTEAFF.